These 13 T cell receptor beta chains were all obtained from the same sample, sequenced in a study of human T cells and chemical hapten exposure. Documented time point: patch test 1, 2 weeks after DPC sensitization. Treatment meaning: therapeutic diphenylcyclopropenone sensitization with weekly scalp DPC. TCRdb reprocessed the RACE reads with MiXCR, giving one entry per CDR3 protein. The data contain 370,000 or so distinct CDR3 sequences, about 4.8% of them seen just once; the ten biggest clones take up under 3%. The material was whole blood, obtained in connection with sensitization to the hapten diphenylcyclopropenone (DPC). The receptor set was obtained from a woman aged 45-60 years with alopecia areata. Some clones in this sample may be carry-over from other donors' samples.

This clonotype was picked up a small number of times. The V gene is TRBV7-2, the J gene TRBJ1-6, with no clear D. Trimming took 8 bases from V and 1 from J, leaving 15 bases between them. The CDR3 has 16 amino acids. From germline, CDR1 is SGHTA and CDR2 FQGNSA. The chain's CDR3 is CASGEGERSYNSPLHF. The CDR3 DNA reads as TGTGCCAGCGGGGAGGGCGAAAGGTCCTATAATTCACCCCTCCACTTT.

This clonotype was seen ten or more times. The chain links TRBV20-1 to TRBJ2-7, with D maybe TRBD1 (6 bases). V was pared by 3 bases and J by 3 bases, with 15 bases between. Germline CDR1 is DFQATT and CDR2 is SNEGSKA (reference sequence). The CDR3 is made up of 14 amino acids. CDR3: CSARRGIQVYEQYF. In nucleotides, the CDR3 is TGCAGTGCTAGGAGGGGGATTCAAGTCTACGAGCAGTACTTC.

V gene TRBV7-6 combines with J gene TRBJ2-1; D not resolved. The CDR3 spans 14 residues. Trimming left V 0 bases short and J 8 bases short, with 11 bases between. Germline-derived CDR1 and CDR2 are SGHVS and FNYEAQ. The CDR3 loop is CASSLAGRNDEQFF. As DNA, the CDR3 is TGTGCCAGCAGCTTAGCGGGTAGAAACGATGAGCAGTTCTTC.

The chain employs TRBV4-1 and TRBJ1-1; 8 positions match TRBD1. This CDR3 is built from 16 residues. Germline V gene lookup returns CDR1 MGHRA and CDR2 YSYEKL. V shed 2 bases and J 0 bases; nucleotides not matched to a gene: 5. CDR3 in amino acids: CASSQRTGKVNTEAFF. CDR3 coding DNA: TGCGCCAGCAGCCAACGGACAGGGAAGGTGAACACTGAAGCTTTCTTT.

This clonotype was observed many times. The chain couples TRBV27 to TRBJ1-5; tentatively, D is TRBD1 (5 bases). The CDR3 loop spans 13 amino acids. Trimming removed 3 bases at V and 5 bases at J, with 8 bases between. Per germline, CDR1 MNHEY and CDR2 SMNVEV (reference sequence). For the CDR3, the DNA is TGTGCCAGCAGTTTCCGCAGGGATCAGCCCCAGCATTTT. This gives the protein CASSFRRDQPQHF.

This clonotype was detected a few times. The chain recombines TRBV6-2 or TRBV6-3 with TRBJ1-1, with a tentative D call TRBD1 (5 bases). The germline V and J ends were trimmed by 0 bases and 5 bases, with 10 bases remaining between them. This CDR3 region has 14 residues. The V gene's germline CDR1 is MNHEY and CDR2 SVGEGT. This CDR3 is CASSYSKGVTEAFF. The CDR3 DNA sequence: TGTGCCAGCAGTTACTCGAAAGGGGTGACTGAAGCTTTCTTT.

This clonotype was counted many times. This chain joins TRBV3-1 and TRBJ2-3; 8 positions agree with TRBD1. The CDR3 totals 16 residues. Germline V gene lookup returns CDR1 LGHDT and CDR2 YNNKEL (reference sequence). J gave up 3 bases and V 4 bases, and 9 bases lay outside the gene matches. The CDR3 region has the DNA TGTGCCAGCAGCCCCTTTCCCAGGGGGCGTACAGATACGCAGTATTTT. Its translation: CASSPFPRGRTDTQYF.

This clonotype has a count of ten or more. The V call is TRBV14, the J call TRBJ2-4, with 9 nucleotides matching TRBD1. After removal of 2 bases from V and 3 bases from J, the junction contained 8 bases not matched to a gene. CDR1 and CDR2 (germline): SGHDN, FVKESK. This CDR3 contains 17 residues. The CDR3 coding sequence is TGTGCCAGCAGCCAATCAACAGGGGGCGCAGGCAAAAACATTCAGTACTTC. Protein product: CASSQSTGGAGKNIQYF.

This clonotype was counted many times. The gene calls are TRBV11-1 and TRBJ1-1, with a tentative D call TRBD1 (5 bases). V lost 3 bases, J lost 2 bases, and 7 bases lay in between. CDR3 size: 13 residues. The germline gives CDR1 SGHAT, CDR2 FQDESV (reference sequence). For the CDR3, the DNA is TGTGCCAGCAGCTTCGGGGCCAACACTGAAGCTTTCTTT. Protein: CASSFGANTEAFF.

The sample holds many counts of this clonotype. The chain carries TRBV28 and TRBJ2-7; 11 bases map to TRBD2. Trimming cost V 6 bases and J 7 bases; bases outside gene matches: 8. The CDR3 length is 14 residues. Per germline, CDR1 MDHEN and CDR2 SYDVKM. For the CDR3, the DNA is TGTGCCAGCAGGCTAGCGGGAGGATTTAAGGAGCAGTACTTC. This codes for CASRLAGGFKEQYF.

V and J are TRBV27 and TRBJ1-1; 8 nucleotides match TRBD1. Looked up from germline, CDR1 is MNHEY and CDR2 is SMNVEV (reference sequence). CDR3 length equals 13 residues. V was pared by 8 bases and J by 7 bases, with 9 bases of the junction left unmatched. The CDR3 region is CASRDRSLREAFF. The CDR3 coding sequence is TGTGCCAGCCGGGACAGGAGCCTGCGTGAAGCTTTCTTT.

This clonotype was observed many times. The chain is built from TRBV28 and TRBJ2-7, with 13 bases identical to TRBD2. Germline values: CDR1 MDHEN, CDR2 SYDVKM. With V trimmed by 3 bases and J by 5 bases, 10 bases remained unmatched. The CDR3 totals 17 residues. The CDR3 protein is CASSFTRTSGSRHEQYF. In DNA form, the CDR3 reads TGTGCCAGCAGTTTCACCCGGACTAGCGGGAGTAGGCACGAGCAGTACTTC.

This clonotype was counted at least ten times. The rearrangement links TRBV14 to TRBJ1-2, with D perhaps matching TRBD1 (5 bases). CDR1 and CDR2 from the germline V gene are SGHDN and FVKESK. The CDR3 spans 15 residues. Trimming took 0 bases from V and 4 from J, leaving 12 bases between them. The CDR3 bases are TGTGCCAGCAGCCAAGATGGTCCCAGGGCCTATGGCTACACCTTC. Its translation is CASSQDGPRAYGYTF. Full variable domain (remainder filled in from reference TRBV14 and TRBJ1-2): EAGVTQFPSHSVIEKGQTVTLRCDPISGHDNLYWYRRVMGKEIKFLLHFVKESKQDESGMPNNRFLAERTGGTYSTLKVQPAELEDSGVYFCASSQDGPRAYGYTFGSGTRLTVV.